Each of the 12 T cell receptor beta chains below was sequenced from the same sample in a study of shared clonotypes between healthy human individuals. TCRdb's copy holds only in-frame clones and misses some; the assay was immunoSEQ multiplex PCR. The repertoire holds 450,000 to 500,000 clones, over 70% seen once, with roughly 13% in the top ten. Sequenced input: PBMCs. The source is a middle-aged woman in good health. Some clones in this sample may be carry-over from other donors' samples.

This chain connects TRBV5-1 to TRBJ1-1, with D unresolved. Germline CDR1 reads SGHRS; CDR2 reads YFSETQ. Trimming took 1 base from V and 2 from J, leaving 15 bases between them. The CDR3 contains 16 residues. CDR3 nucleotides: TGCGCCAGCAGCTTGACCGCCTTTACAGCCAACACTGAAGCTTTCTTT. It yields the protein CASSLTAFTANTEAFF.

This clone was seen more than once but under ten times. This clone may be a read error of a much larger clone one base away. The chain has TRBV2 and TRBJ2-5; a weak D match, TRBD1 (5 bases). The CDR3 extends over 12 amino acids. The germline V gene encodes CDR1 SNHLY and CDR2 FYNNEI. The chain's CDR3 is CASVGAQEAQYF. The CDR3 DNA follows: TGTGCCAGCGTAGGGGCACAAGAGGCCCAGTACTTC.

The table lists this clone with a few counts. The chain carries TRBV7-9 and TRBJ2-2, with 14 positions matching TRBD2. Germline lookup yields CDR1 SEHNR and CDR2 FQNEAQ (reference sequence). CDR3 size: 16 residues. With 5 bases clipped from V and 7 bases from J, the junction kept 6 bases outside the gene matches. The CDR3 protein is CASSQGLAGEIGELFF. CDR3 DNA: TGTGCCAGCAGCCAGGGACTAGCGGGAGAGATCGGGGAGCTGTTTTTT. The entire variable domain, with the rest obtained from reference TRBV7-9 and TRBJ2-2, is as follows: DTGVSQNPRHKITKRGQNVTFRCDPISEHNRLYWYRQTLGQGPEFLTYFQNEAQLEKSRLLSDRFSAERPKGSFSTLEIQRTEQGDSAMYLCASSQGLAGEIGELFFGEGSRLTVL.

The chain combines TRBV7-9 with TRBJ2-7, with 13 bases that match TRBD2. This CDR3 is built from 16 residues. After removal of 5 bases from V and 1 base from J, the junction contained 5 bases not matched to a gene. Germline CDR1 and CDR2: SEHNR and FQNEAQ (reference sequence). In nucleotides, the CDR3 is TGTGCCAGCAGCCGACAGGGACTAGCGGGATCCTACGAGCAGTACTTC. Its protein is CASSRQGLAGSYEQYF.

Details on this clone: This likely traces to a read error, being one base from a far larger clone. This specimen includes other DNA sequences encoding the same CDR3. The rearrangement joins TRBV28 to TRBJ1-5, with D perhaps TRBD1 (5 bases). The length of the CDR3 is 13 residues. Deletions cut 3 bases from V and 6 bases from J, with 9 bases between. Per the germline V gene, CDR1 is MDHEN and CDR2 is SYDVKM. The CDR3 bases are TGTGCCAGCAGTTTCGGGGGTATTCAGCCCCAGCATTTT. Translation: CASSFGGIQPQHF.

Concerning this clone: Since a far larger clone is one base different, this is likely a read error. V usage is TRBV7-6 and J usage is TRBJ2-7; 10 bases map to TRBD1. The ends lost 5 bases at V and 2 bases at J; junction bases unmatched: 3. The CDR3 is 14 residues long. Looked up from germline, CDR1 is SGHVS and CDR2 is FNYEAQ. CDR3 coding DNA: TGTGCCAGCAGCACCGGACAGGGGGCCTACGAGCAGTACTTC. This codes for CASSTGQGAYEQYF.

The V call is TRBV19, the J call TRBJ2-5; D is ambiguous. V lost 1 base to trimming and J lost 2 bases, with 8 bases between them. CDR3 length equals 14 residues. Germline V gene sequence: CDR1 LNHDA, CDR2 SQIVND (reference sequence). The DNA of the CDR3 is TGTGCCAGTAGTATAGGGGGTCAGCAAGAGACCCAGTACTTC. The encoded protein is CASSIGGQQETQYF.

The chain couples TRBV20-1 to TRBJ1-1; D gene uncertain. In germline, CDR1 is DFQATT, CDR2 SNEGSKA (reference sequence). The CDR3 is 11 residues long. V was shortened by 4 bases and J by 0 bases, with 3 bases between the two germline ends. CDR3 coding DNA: TGCAGTGCTAAGGTGAACACTGAAGCTTTCTTT. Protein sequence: CSAKVNTEAFF.

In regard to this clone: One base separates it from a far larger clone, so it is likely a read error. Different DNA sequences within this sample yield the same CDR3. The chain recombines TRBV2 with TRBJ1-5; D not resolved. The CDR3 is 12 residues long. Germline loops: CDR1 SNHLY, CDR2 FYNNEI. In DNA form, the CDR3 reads TGTGCAAGCAGTGCTAGCAATCAGCCCCAGCATTTT. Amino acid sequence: CASSASNQPQHF.

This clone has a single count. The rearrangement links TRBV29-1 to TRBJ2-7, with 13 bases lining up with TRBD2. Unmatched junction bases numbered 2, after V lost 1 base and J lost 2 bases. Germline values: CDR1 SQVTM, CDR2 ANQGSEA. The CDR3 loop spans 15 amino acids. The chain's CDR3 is CSVEGLAGGAYEQYF. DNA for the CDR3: TGCAGCGTTGAAGGACTAGCGGGAGGAGCCTACGAGCAGTACTTC.

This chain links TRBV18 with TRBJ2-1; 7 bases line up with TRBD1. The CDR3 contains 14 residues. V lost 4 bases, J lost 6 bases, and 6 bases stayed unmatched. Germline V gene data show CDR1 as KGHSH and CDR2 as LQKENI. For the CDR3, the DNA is TGTGCCAGCTCACTTCCCGCAGGGGGCAATGAGCAGTTCTTC. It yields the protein CASSLPAGGNEQFF.

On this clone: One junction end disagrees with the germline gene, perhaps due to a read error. This chain's CDR3 is CASSTTGLAGTNTGELFF. The CDR3 DNA follows: TGTGCTAGCAGCACTACCGGACTAGCGGGGACGAACACCGGGGAGCTGTTTTTT. This chain links TRBV7-7 with TRBJ2-2, with 12 bases lining up with TRBD2. Germline CDR1 and CDR2: SSHAT and FNYEAQ (reference sequence). The CDR3 spans 18 residues.